This T cell receptor beta chain was identified during a study of cytomegalovirus exposure and HLA in healthy donors. General study points: With further analysis later on, most CMV-associated TCR beta chains appeared HLA-restricted.

The germline V gene has CDR1 MRHNA and CDR2 SNTAGT. This CDR3 is built from 15 residues. Trimming stripped 4 bases from V and 3 bases from J, with 14 bases between. The PCR ran on 60 Vbeta and 13 Jbeta primers. The method was immunoSEQ multiplex PCR; TCRdb's version includes in-frame clones alone and lacks a portion of them. Its table records over 75,000 clones. Of note for this clone: Its specificity is unknown.

This TCR came from a man in his forties or fifties in good health and CMV-seronegative. This sequence joins TRBV6-4 and TRBJ2-3, with a tentative D call TRBD2 (5 bases). The sequenced sample consisted of PBMCs. The CDR3 region has the DNA TGTGCCAGCAGTGCCTCCGAGGGTTTAACAGATACGCAGTATTTT. Translated, it gives CASSASEGLTDTQYF.